These T cell receptor beta chains were read from a single sample in a study of CD8+CD57+ T cells in acquired aplastic anemia. TCRdb recomputed calls from the reads with MiXCR, one row per CDR3 protein. The table has fewer than 250,000 distinct CDR3 sequences, roughly half seen once. Sequencing used sorted CD4+, CD8+, or CD8+CD57+ T cells (not recorded which) from PBMCs. The receptors stem from a human donor in good health, serving as a control. The CDR3 runs from the conserved cysteine through the conserved F or W. Each record gives: CDR3 DNA, CDR3 protein, clone size, J gene, V gene, D gene, CDR3 length. D genes are given only for firm matches. Where a row states a size, it is once, few, many or the class of an expanded clone; other rows omit it.

cdr3_nt: TGTGCCAGTAGTATAGCGGCGGGGGGCACAGATACGCAGTATTTT
cdr3_aa: CASSIAAGGTDTQYF
clone_size: many
j_call: TRBJ2-3
v_call: TRBV19
d_call: TRBD2
cdr3_length: 15

cdr3_nt: TGCAGTGCTAGTAGAGCTAATTCACCCCTCCACTTT
cdr3_aa: CSASRANSPLHF
clone_size: few
j_call: TRBJ1-6
v_call: TRBV20-1
d_call: NA
cdr3_length: 12

cdr3_nt: TGTGCCAGCAGTGGGGGGCCGCCCGGGACAGGCCACTACGAGCAGTACTTC
cdr3_aa: CASSGGPPGTGHYEQYF
clone_size: many
j_call: TRBJ2-7
v_call: TRBV2
d_call: TRBD1
cdr3_length: 17

cdr3_nt: TGTGCCAGCAGATTATCGTCCGGGACAGCGAGCTCCTACGAGCAGTACTTC
cdr3_aa: CASRLSSGTASSYEQYF
clone_size: NA
j_call: TRBJ2-7
v_call: TRBV7-8
d_call: TRBD1
cdr3_length: 17

cdr3_nt: TGTGCCACCAGCAGTGTCTCTGGAAACACCATATATTTT
cdr3_aa: CATSSVSGNTIYF
clone_size: NA
j_call: TRBJ1-3
v_call: TRBV15
d_call: NA
cdr3_length: 13

cdr3_nt: TGTGCCAGCAGCTTGGACGTTAAAGAGACCCAGTACTTC
cdr3_aa: CASSLDVKETQYF
clone_size: many
j_call: TRBJ2-5
v_call: TRBV5-8
d_call: NA
cdr3_length: 13

cdr3_nt: TGTGCCAGCAGCGCCACAGGGGGATGGTCTAGTGAGCAGTTCTTC
cdr3_aa: CASSATGGWSSEQFF
clone_size: many
j_call: TRBJ2-1
v_call: TRBV9
d_call: TRBD1
cdr3_length: 15

cdr3_nt: TGTGCCAGCAGCGTATCGACTAGCCCCTACGAGCAGTACTTC
cdr3_aa: CASSVSTSPYEQYF
clone_size: NA
j_call: TRBJ2-7
v_call: TRBV9
d_call: TRBD2
cdr3_length: 14

cdr3_nt: TGTGCCAGTAGTAAAGGCGGGGGCTCTGGGGCCGACGTCCTGACTTTC
cdr3_aa: CASSKGGGSGADVLTF
clone_size: NA
j_call: TRBJ2-6
v_call: TRBV19
d_call: NA
cdr3_length: 16

cdr3_nt: TGTGCCAGCAGCCGCCGGACTAGCGGGGGGGGTGATGAGCAGTTCTTC
cdr3_aa: CASSRRTSGGGDEQFF
clone_size: many
j_call: TRBJ2-1
v_call: TRBV12-3/TRBV12-4
d_call: TRBD2
cdr3_length: 16

cdr3_nt: TGTGCCAGCAGGATTATGGGCCTCTTACTCGCGGGGGGGCCCACTGAGCAGTTCTTC
cdr3_aa: CASRIMGLLLAGGPTEQFF
clone_size: NA
j_call: TRBJ2-1
v_call: TRBV9
d_call: TRBD2
cdr3_length: 19

cdr3_nt: TGTGCCAGCAGCCGGGGTGGCGCTGAAGCTTTCTTT
cdr3_aa: CASSRGGAEAFF
clone_size: NA
j_call: TRBJ1-1
v_call: TRBV12-3/TRBV12-4
d_call: NA
cdr3_length: 12

cdr3_nt: TGTGCCAGCTCATCGGTTTCCGGGACAGGGGCCGCTCCAAGCTATGGCTACACCTTC
cdr3_aa: CASSSVSGTGAAPSYGYTF
clone_size: few
j_call: TRBJ1-2
v_call: TRBV14
d_call: TRBD1
cdr3_length: 19

cdr3_nt: TGTGCCAGTAAGGAGGTGGGGACAGTTAATTCACCCCTCCACTTT
cdr3_aa: CASKEVGTVNSPLHF
clone_size: NA
j_call: TRBJ1-6
v_call: TRBV19
d_call: TRBD1
cdr3_length: 15

cdr3_nt: TGTGCCAGTAGTATGCCCGCACAGGGGATTGAAAAACTGTTTTTT
cdr3_aa: CASSMPAQGIEKLFF
clone_size: many
j_call: TRBJ1-4
v_call: TRBV19
d_call: TRBD1
cdr3_length: 15

cdr3_nt: TGTGCCACCAGTGATGGGCGTGGAGTAATACATGAAAAACTGTTTTTT
cdr3_aa: CATSDGRGVIHEKLFF
clone_size: NA
j_call: TRBJ1-4
v_call: TRBV24-1
d_call: NA
cdr3_length: 16

cdr3_nt: TGCAGTGTCGGACAGGCCCGCTTCGAGCAGTTCTTC
cdr3_aa: CSVGQARFEQFF
clone_size: NA
j_call: TRBJ2-1
v_call: TRBV20-1
d_call: TRBD1
cdr3_length: 12

cdr3_nt: TGTGCCAGCAGATACACTAGCGGGGGGGCCCACAGTGAGCAGTTCTTC
cdr3_aa: CASRYTSGGAHSEQFF
clone_size: many
j_call: TRBJ2-1
v_call: TRBV12-3/TRBV12-4
d_call: TRBD2
cdr3_length: 16

cdr3_nt: TGTGCCACCAGCACCGGACAGGGATACGAGCAGTACTTC
cdr3_aa: CATSTGQGYEQYF
clone_size: many
j_call: TRBJ2-7
v_call: TRBV15
d_call: TRBD1
cdr3_length: 13

cdr3_nt: TGTGCCACCAGCAGAGTTGACTCGCGGGGGGGCCGGGACATTCAGTACTTC
cdr3_aa: CATSRVDSRGGRDIQYF
clone_size: many
j_call: TRBJ2-4
v_call: TRBV15
d_call: TRBD2
cdr3_length: 17

cdr3_nt: TGTGCCAGCAGCCGAACCAGGGATGGCAATCAGCCCCAGCATTTT
cdr3_aa: CASSRTRDGNQPQHF
clone_size: NA
j_call: TRBJ1-5
v_call: TRBV9
d_call: NA
cdr3_length: 15

cdr3_nt: TGCAGTGCTACAGGGGGATCGATTGGCTACACCTTC
cdr3_aa: CSATGGSIGYTF
clone_size: many
j_call: TRBJ1-2
v_call: TRBV20-1
d_call: TRBD1
cdr3_length: 12

cdr3_nt: TGTGCCAGCAGCTTAGTGGCAGGGGGTGACTACGAGCAGTACTTC
cdr3_aa: CASSLVAGGDYEQYF
clone_size: many
j_call: TRBJ2-7
v_call: TRBV7-2
d_call: TRBD1
cdr3_length: 15

cdr3_nt: TGCAGTGCAACCGGGACTAGCGGTGACAATGAGCAGTTCTTC
cdr3_aa: CSATGTSGDNEQFF
clone_size: many
j_call: TRBJ2-1
v_call: TRBV20-1
d_call: TRBD2
cdr3_length: 14

cdr3_nt: TGCAGTGCTGAGACTGGTGGCAATCAGCCCCAGCATTTT
cdr3_aa: CSAETGGNQPQHF
clone_size: once
j_call: TRBJ1-5
v_call: TRBV20-1
d_call: NA
cdr3_length: 13

cdr3_nt: TGTGCCAGCAGCTTTCGGCCCGGGGACCGACACACAGATACGCAGTATTTT
cdr3_aa: CASSFRPGDRHTDTQYF
clone_size: NA
j_call: TRBJ2-3
v_call: TRBV7-3
d_call: NA
cdr3_length: 17

cdr3_nt: TGCAGTGCTTCACGGGCCGAGCAGTACTTC
cdr3_aa: CSASRAEQYF
clone_size: many
j_call: TRBJ2-7
v_call: TRBV20-1
d_call: NA
cdr3_length: 10

cdr3_nt: TGTGCCAGCAGCTTATCGGTAGGCCTCTCCTACGAGCAGTACTTC
cdr3_aa: CASSLSVGLSYEQYF
clone_size: many
j_call: TRBJ2-7
v_call: TRBV7-3
d_call: NA
cdr3_length: 15

cdr3_nt: TGTGCCAGCAGTTTTGGCCCCCTCGGTGGCGATACGCAGTATTTT
cdr3_aa: CASSFGPLGGDTQYF
clone_size: NA
j_call: TRBJ2-3
v_call: TRBV7-2
d_call: NA
cdr3_length: 15

cdr3_nt: TGCAGTGCTAGTAGTTCAGGGTCGGCTAATGAAAAACTGTTTTTT
cdr3_aa: CSASSSGSANEKLFF
clone_size: many
j_call: TRBJ1-4
v_call: TRBV20-1
d_call: NA
cdr3_length: 15

cdr3_nt: TGTGCCAGCAGCCGACTCGATACAACTAATGAAAAACTGTTTTTT
cdr3_aa: CASSRLDTTNEKLFF
clone_size: NA
j_call: TRBJ1-4
v_call: TRBV5-4
d_call: NA
cdr3_length: 15

cdr3_nt: TGTGCCAGCAGCTTAATGGAGCAAGAGACCCAGTACTTC
cdr3_aa: CASSLMEQETQYF
clone_size: NA
j_call: TRBJ2-5
v_call: TRBV7-3
d_call: NA
cdr3_length: 13

cdr3_nt: TGCGCCAGCAGCCGTACCCTAACAGGGAGCTTCCACTTT
cdr3_aa: CASSRTLTGSFHF
clone_size: NA
j_call: TRBJ1-6
v_call: TRBV4-1
d_call: NA
cdr3_length: 13

cdr3_nt: TGTGCCAGCAGTTACCGGCAGGGGGGGGAGGAGCAGTTCTTC
cdr3_aa: CASSYRQGGEEQFF
clone_size: NA
j_call: TRBJ2-1
v_call: TRBV6-2/TRBV6-3
d_call: NA
cdr3_length: 14

cdr3_nt: TGTGCCAGCAGCTTAAGAGGGGACAATGAGCAGTTCTTC
cdr3_aa: CASSLRGDNEQFF
clone_size: many
j_call: TRBJ2-1
v_call: TRBV7-3
d_call: NA
cdr3_length: 13

cdr3_nt: TGTGCCAGCTCACCAAATAGTCTAGAGAACACCGGGGAGCTGTTTTTT
cdr3_aa: CASSPNSLENTGELFF
clone_size: NA
j_call: TRBJ2-2
v_call: TRBV25-1
d_call: NA
cdr3_length: 16

cdr3_nt: TGCGCCAGCAGTTCGTTTACAGGGAATCAGCCCCAGCATTTT
cdr3_aa: CASSSFTGNQPQHF
clone_size: many
j_call: TRBJ1-5
v_call: TRBV4-1
d_call: NA
cdr3_length: 14

cdr3_nt: TGCGCCAGCAGCCGAGATTTGACAGGGGGCCGATATGGCTACACCTTC
cdr3_aa: CASSRDLTGGRYGYTF
clone_size: NA
j_call: TRBJ1-2
v_call: TRBV19
d_call: TRBD1
cdr3_length: 16

cdr3_nt: TGTGCCAGCAGCCAAGTGACAGGAGGCTATGAGCAGTTCTTC
cdr3_aa: CASSQVTGGYEQFF
clone_size: once
j_call: TRBJ2-1
v_call: TRBV7-2
d_call: NA
cdr3_length: 14

cdr3_nt: TGTGCCAGCAGCTTAGAGGTAGCCGCCAATGAGCAGTTCTTC
cdr3_aa: CASSLEVAANEQFF
clone_size: few
j_call: TRBJ2-1
v_call: TRBV7-6
d_call: NA
cdr3_length: 14

cdr3_nt: TGTGCCAGCAGCTCCACTCTTACGGGGGGGAGTGAGCAGTTCTTC
cdr3_aa: CASSSTLTGGSEQFF
clone_size: NA
j_call: TRBJ2-1
v_call: TRBV7-2
d_call: TRBD2
cdr3_length: 15

cdr3_nt: TGTGCCAGCAGAGGACAGGGTGGGACTGAAGCTTTCTTT
cdr3_aa: CASRGQGGTEAFF
clone_size: many
j_call: TRBJ1-1
v_call: TRBV11-2
d_call: TRBD1
cdr3_length: 13

cdr3_nt: TGTGCCAGCAGCCAAGTGACAGCTAACTATGGCTACACCTTC
cdr3_aa: CASSQVTANYGYTF
clone_size: NA
j_call: TRBJ1-2
v_call: TRBV14
d_call: NA
cdr3_length: 14

cdr3_nt: TGCAGTGCTAGAGAGGGGGGGGGCGGCGGTGGTGAGCAGTTCTTC
cdr3_aa: CSAREGGGGGGEQFF
clone_size: many
j_call: TRBJ2-1
v_call: TRBV20-1
d_call: NA
cdr3_length: 15

cdr3_nt: TGTGCCAGCACCTCCCGACAGGGGTTCCTCTACGAGCAGTACTTC
cdr3_aa: CASTSRQGFLYEQYF
clone_size: many
j_call: TRBJ2-7
v_call: TRBV6-6
d_call: TRBD1
cdr3_length: 15

cdr3_nt: TGTGCCAGTACCCCCGGGCCGGGACGCAACTACGAGCAGTACTTC
cdr3_aa: CASTPGPGRNYEQYF
clone_size: NA
j_call: TRBJ2-7
v_call: TRBV19
d_call: NA
cdr3_length: 15

cdr3_nt: TGTGCCAGCAGTACTCGACAGGGGGCTAACTATGGCTACACCTTC
cdr3_aa: CASSTRQGANYGYTF
clone_size: few
j_call: TRBJ1-2
v_call: TRBV6-5
d_call: TRBD1
cdr3_length: 15

cdr3_nt: TGCAGCGTTGGCCAGGGGGGCACTGAAGCTTTCTTT
cdr3_aa: CSVGQGGTEAFF
clone_size: NA
j_call: TRBJ1-1
v_call: TRBV29-1
d_call: TRBD1
cdr3_length: 12

cdr3_nt: TGCAGCGTTGTTTGGACTGAAGCTTTCTTT
cdr3_aa: CSVVWTEAFF
clone_size: NA
j_call: TRBJ1-1
v_call: TRBV29-1
d_call: NA
cdr3_length: 10

cdr3_nt: TGCAGTGCTAGCCGACTAGCGGGAGACTCCTACGAGCAGTACTTC
cdr3_aa: CSASRLAGDSYEQYF
clone_size: NA
j_call: TRBJ2-7
v_call: TRBV20-1
d_call: TRBD2
cdr3_length: 15

cdr3_nt: TGTGCCAGTAGTTCGGGACAGGGTGAGCAGCCCCAGCATTTT
cdr3_aa: CASSSGQGEQPQHF
clone_size: once
j_call: TRBJ1-5
v_call: TRBV19
d_call: TRBD1
cdr3_length: 14

cdr3_nt: TGTGCCAGCAGCTTACTAGCGGGGGAGCTGTTTTTT
cdr3_aa: CASSLLAGELFF
clone_size: NA
j_call: TRBJ2-2
v_call: TRBV7-9
d_call: NA
cdr3_length: 12

cdr3_nt: TGTGCCAGCAGTCCCACATCAGATACGCAGTATTTT
cdr3_aa: CASSPTSDTQYF
clone_size: many
j_call: TRBJ2-3
v_call: TRBV6-2/TRBV6-3
d_call: NA
cdr3_length: 12

cdr3_nt: TGCAGTGCTAGAGATACCCGCGGGACTAGCGGGGCCACCCTGTACTTC
cdr3_aa: CSARDTRGTSGATLYF
clone_size: NA
j_call: TRBJ2-5
v_call: TRBV20-1
d_call: TRBD2
cdr3_length: 16

cdr3_nt: TGCAGCGTGTCAGGGGGACAGGGGTCCTACGAGCAGTACTTC
cdr3_aa: CSVSGGQGSYEQYF
clone_size: few
j_call: TRBJ2-7
v_call: TRBV29-1
d_call: TRBD1
cdr3_length: 14

cdr3_nt: TGTGCCATCAGCGGCCCCCCAGGGGAGGTAATGAACACTGAAGCTTTCTTT
cdr3_aa: CAISGPPGEVMNTEAFF
clone_size: NA
j_call: TRBJ1-1
v_call: TRBV10-3
d_call: NA
cdr3_length: 17

cdr3_nt: TGTGCCAGCAGCCGTAGCGGGGGGCTACCCACAGATACGCAGTATTTT
cdr3_aa: CASSRSGGLPTDTQYF
clone_size: NA
j_call: TRBJ2-3
v_call: TRBV10-3
d_call: TRBD2
cdr3_length: 16